The 15 T cell receptor beta chains presented below share a single source sample, sequenced in a study of OX40 agonist ivuxolimab in advanced cancers. Using immunoSEQ multiplex PCR, the repertoire was profiled, and TCRdb retains in-frame clones only, with some absent. The sample carries 98,000 or so clones, less than 95% recorded once. Sequences were derived from CD4+ or CD8+ T cells sorted from blood, sampled in a trial of the OX40 agonist ivuxolimab. These receptors came from an adult with an advanced solid tumor such as melanoma, head and neck, liver or kidney cancer.

J is TRBJ2-3 and V is TRBV4-1; perhaps TRBD2 as D (6 bases). This CDR3 spans 15 amino acids. Trimming left V 4 bases short and J 2 bases short, with 13 bases between. CDR1 is MGHRA and CDR2 is YSYEKL in the germline V gene. CDR3 amino acids: CASSLRDFYTDTQYF. CDR3 DNA sequence: TGCGCCAGCAGCCTTAGGGACTTCTACACAGATACGCAGTATTTT.

The gene calls are TRBV7-9 and TRBJ2-1; D might be TRBD2 (6 bases). The CDR3 length is 15 residues. V was clipped by 0 bases and J by 6 bases, with 12 bases between them. Germline V gene lookup returns CDR1 SEHNR and CDR2 FQNEAQ (reference sequence). CDR3 sequence reads: CASSLAGGSGNEQFF. Written as DNA, the CDR3 is TGTGCCAGCAGCTTAGCAGGTGGTAGCGGCAATGAGCAGTTCTTC.

The CDR3 sequence is CASSPRALGAEQYF. In nucleotides, the CDR3 is TGTGCCAGCAGCCCGCGGGCCCTAGGTGCCGAGCAGTACTTC. The chain links TRBV7-9 to TRBJ2-7, with a possible D match to TRBD2 (5 bases). The germline V gene encodes CDR1 SEHNR and CDR2 FQNEAQ (reference sequence). This CDR3 comprises 14 residues. Trimming removed 5 bases at V and 6 bases at J, with 17 bases between. The entire variable domain, with the rest obtained from reference TRBV7-9 and TRBJ2-7, is as follows: DTGVSQNPRHKITKRGQNVTFRCDPISEHNRLYWYRQTLGQGPEFLTYFQNEAQLEKSRLLSDRFSAERPKGSFSTLEIQRTEQGDSAMYLCASSPRALGAEQYFGPGTRLTVT.

The gene calls are TRBV5-1 and TRBJ2-1; D may match TRBD1 or TRBD2 (5 bases each). Per germline, CDR1 SGHRS and CDR2 YFSETQ. The V end lost 0 bases, the J end lost 4 bases, and 11 bases lay between the germline ends. The CDR3 loop spans 15 amino acids. CDR3 DNA: TGCGCCAGCAGCTTGGACGGGGCGCCTTACAATGAGCAGTTCTTC. It encodes CASSLDGAPYNEQFF.

This clone was detected only once. The CDR3: CASSQELAGGHNEQFF. The CDR3 bases are TGCGCCAGCAGCCAAGAATTAGCGGGAGGCCACAATGAGCAGTTCTTC. This chain uses TRBV4-1 with TRBJ2-1; TRBD2 matches 10 bases. The CDR3 runs 16 residues. Germline loops: CDR1 MGHRA, CDR2 YSYEKL. V shed 0 bases, J shed 5 bases, and the junction held 4 bases outside the gene matches.

The CDR3 loop is CASSGDLGFQPQHF. CDR3 sequence (DNA): TGTGCCAGCAGTGGAGATCTTGGTTTCCAGCCCCAGCATTTT. The chain is built from TRBV6-1 and TRBJ1-5, with D unresolved. Germline V gene lookup returns CDR1 MNHNS and CDR2 SASEGT. The CDR3 is 14 residues long. V lost 4 bases and J 7 bases, leaving 14 bases between the germline ends.

The J gene is TRBJ2-3, the V gene TRBV7-2; D ambiguous. Trimming took off 5 bases at V and 0 bases at J, with 3 bases between the two ends. Germline loops: CDR1 SGHTA, CDR2 FQGNSA. The CDR3 has 12 residues. CDR3 in DNA: TGTGCCAGCAGCCCCAGCACAGATACGCAGTATTTT. Translated: CASSPSTDTQYF.

This rearrangement joins TRBV19 to TRBJ1-1; possible D gene TRBD1, 6 bases. CDR1 is LNHDA, CDR2 SQIVND, per germline (reference sequence). CDR3 size: 13 residues. Trimming took 5 bases from V and 3 from J, leaving 10 bases between them. CDR3 sequence: CASSRNRDTEAFF. In DNA form, the CDR3 reads TGTGCCAGTAGTCGGAACAGGGACACTGAAGCTTTCTTT.

V and J are TRBV5-1 and TRBJ2-3; 8 bases map to TRBD1. J lost 0 bases, V lost 4 bases, and 7 bases had no gene match. Germline V gene data show CDR1 as SGHRS and CDR2 as YFSETQ. The length of the CDR3 is 16 residues. CDR3 loop: CASSPFRQGSTDTQYF. The CDR3 region has the DNA TGCGCCAGCAGCCCTTTCAGACAGGGGAGCACAGATACGCAGTATTTT.

This clone was observed once. The rearrangement links TRBV11-2 to TRBJ1-6; D unresolved. V gave up 3 bases and J gave up 5 bases, with 8 bases separating them. This CDR3 is built from 14 residues. CDR1 is SGHAT, CDR2 FQNNGV, per germline. Here the CDR3 reads CASSLGFDNSPLHF. As DNA, the CDR3 is TGTGCCAGCAGCTTGGGGTTTGATAATTCACCCCTCCACTTT.

This CDR3 reads CASSPLDGANSPLHF. In DNA form, the CDR3 reads TGTGCCAGCTCCCCTCTTGATGGGGCTAATTCACCCCTCCACTTT. The V gene is TRBV18, the J gene TRBJ1-6; possibly TRBD1 for D (5 bases). Germline lookup yields CDR1 KGHSH and CDR2 LQKENI. V dropped 6 bases and J dropped 6 bases, with 15 bases sitting between them. This CDR3 comprises 15 residues.

Note on this clone: Other nucleotide sequences in the sample specify the same CDR3. The chain joins TRBV11-3 to TRBJ1-1; TRBD1 might be the D (5 bases). The CDR3 sequence is 14 residues long. The germline V and J ends were trimmed by 5 bases and 3 bases, with 13 bases remaining between them. In germline, CDR1 is SGHNT, CDR2 YENEEA. DNA of the CDR3: TGTGCCAGCAGCCTTGGTTGGGGGGACACTGAAGCTTTCTTT. Translation gives CASSLGWGDTEAFF.

This clone was picked up one time. This sequence joins TRBV28 and TRBJ1-5; D is unresolved. The CDR3 is made up of 14 amino acids. Trimming stripped 5 bases from V and 6 bases from J, with 14 bases between. CDR1 is MDHEN, CDR2 SYDVKM, per germline. CDR3 sequence (DNA): TGTGCCAGCAGTCCCGCTATGATAGGTCAGCCCCAGCATTTT. This sequence encodes CASSPAMIGQPQHF.

This clone was observed a single time. The rearrangement joins TRBV28 to TRBJ1-6, with TRBD1 matching over 9 bases. Per germline, CDR1 MDHEN and CDR2 SYDVKM. Trimming removed 3 bases from V and 7 bases from J; junction bases left unmatched: 4. The CDR3 sequence is 15 residues long. Written as DNA, the CDR3 is TGTGCCAGCAGTTTGGGACAGGGTTACAATTCACCCCTCCACTTT. Protein: CASSLGQGYNSPLHF.

Only one count was recorded for this clone. The CDR3 here is CASSVTALEGKLFF. DNA for the CDR3: TGTGCCAGCAGCGTTACTGCGCTGGAGGGAAAACTGTTTTTT. The chain links TRBV6-5 to TRBJ1-4; D remains unclear. Germline CDR1 and CDR2: MNHEY and SVGAGI. V was trimmed by 6 bases and J by 10 bases, leaving 18 bases between them. This CDR3 is built from 14 residues.